Each of the 11 T cell receptor beta chains below was sequenced from the same sample in a study of OX40 agonist ivuxolimab in advanced cancers. The receptor library was made with the immunoSEQ multiplex PCR assay. TCRdb holds this immuneACCESS table with in-frame rearrangements only. Some clones are missing; in checked studies, unresolved V genes explain under half, and the rest has no known cause. The sample data list fewer than 120,000 clones, and approximately 89% of these were observed just once. Around 0.27% of the sample goes to the ten largest clones. The sample consisted of CD4+ or CD8+ T cells sorted from blood, taken in a trial of the OX40 agonist ivuxolimab. These receptors were obtained from an adult with an advanced solid tumor such as melanoma, head and neck, liver or kidney cancer.

This chain connects TRBV9 to TRBJ1-1; D is perhaps TRBD1 (5 bases). The CDR3 totals 14 residues. Between the trimmed V and J ends, which lost 4 bases and 2 bases, there was a span of 12 bases. Per germline, CDR1 SGDLS and CDR2 YYNGEE. The CDR3 here is CASSPQVTNTEAFF. CDR3 in DNA: TGTGCCAGCAGCCCACAGGTTACAAACACTGAAGCTTTCTTT.

The J gene is TRBJ1-1, the V gene TRBV7-9; D unresolved. Trimming removed 2 bases from V and 1 base from J, with 8 bases in between. The CDR3 is 14 residues long. CDR1 SEHNR and CDR2 FQNEAQ come from the germline V gene (reference sequence). Here the CDR3 reads CASSLFDSNTEAFF. DNA for the CDR3: TGTGCCAGCAGCTTATTTGACTCGAACACTGAAGCTTTCTTT.

The rearrangement links TRBV10-3 to TRBJ1-3, with TRBD1 identical over 7 bases. Germline V gene lookup returns CDR1 ENHRY and CDR2 SYGVKD. V lost 5 bases to trimming and J lost 4 bases; unmatched junction nucleotides: 14. This CDR3 has 17 residues. The CDR3 sequence is CAISPRGDSGSGNTIYF. The CDR3, as DNA: TGTGCCATCAGTCCCAGGGGGGACAGCGGCTCCGGAAACACCATATATTTT.

The V call is TRBV28, the J call TRBJ1-5, with unresolved D. The CDR3 sequence is 17 residues long. Germline-derived CDR1 and CDR2 are MDHEN and SYDVKM. Trimming pared 1 base from V and 2 bases from J, leaving 15 bases between. CDR3 DNA sequence: TGTGCCAGCAGTTTATCCGGGCCGACGAAAGGCAATCAGCCCCAGCATTTT. Protein product: CASSLSGPTKGNQPQHF.

The J gene is TRBJ1-2, the V gene TRBV7-9; D might be TRBD1 (5 bases). Germline V lookup: CDR1 SEHNR, CDR2 FQNEAQ (reference sequence). The ends were cut back, 1 base at V and 4 bases at J, with 13 bases in the middle. The CDR3 covers 15 residues. DNA of the CDR3: TGTGCCAGCAGCTTAGATGTCCGGACATCCTATGGCTACACCTTC. Translation: CASSLDVRTSYGYTF.

This rearrangement joins TRBV7-8 to TRBJ2-7; TRBD1 aligns across 10 bases. Germline CDR1 SGHVS, CDR2 FQNEAQ. V shed 7 bases, J shed 4 bases, and the junction held 4 bases outside the gene matches. The CDR3 loop spans 13 amino acids. The CDR3 DNA sequence: TGTGCCAGCAATCCGGGACAGGGGTACGAGCAGTACTTC. It codes for CASNPGQGYEQYF. The variable domain in full, completed from reference TRBV7-8 and TRBJ2-7, reads GAGVSQSPRYKVAKRGQDVALRCDPISGHVSLFWYQQALGQGPEFLTYFQNEAQLDKSGLPSDRFFAERPEGSVSTLKIQRTQQEDSAVYLCASNPGQGYEQYFGPGTRLTVT.

V gene TRBV6-1 combines with J gene TRBJ2-3; unclear D gene. Trimming left V 5 bases short and J 6 bases short, with 9 bases between. The CDR3 is 12 amino acids. Germline V gives CDR1 MNHNS, CDR2 SASEGT. CDR3 DNA: TGTGCCAGCAGTCCTAACTTCGATACGCAGTATTTT. This gives the protein CASSPNFDTQYF.

The genes are TRBV7-2 and TRBJ2-5, with D unclear. With 1 base removed from V and 5 bases from J, the gap between germline ends came to 11 bases. Per the germline V gene, CDR1 is SGHTA and CDR2 is FQGNSA. The CDR3 length is 14 residues. The DNA for the CDR3 is TGTGCCAGCAGCTTAGAGGGCCTCGGGGAGACCCAGTACTTC. Translation gives CASSLEGLGETQYF.

This chain links TRBV5-1 with TRBJ2-1; 12 nucleotides align to TRBD1. Germline CDR1 reads SGHRS; CDR2 reads YFSETQ. The CDR3 sequence is 16 residues long. V trimming: 3 bases; J trimming: 10 bases; junction bases outside the gene matches: 11. The CDR3 here is CASSYEPGTGGQEQFF. The CDR3 region has the DNA TGCGCCAGCAGCTACGAACCCGGGACAGGGGGCCAGGAGCAGTTCTTC.

This clone was counted between two and nine times. At one end, the junction sequence differs from germline, possibly due to a read error. This chain links TRBV7-7 with TRBJ2-2; D is ambiguous. There are 14 residues in the CDR3. Germline V gene sequence: CDR1 SSHAT, CDR2 FNYEAQ (reference sequence). The CDR3 nucleotides read TGTGCTAGCAGCTTAGAGTCCCGCACCGGGGAGCTGTTTTTT. Amino acids: CASSLESRTGELFF.

CDR3 DNA: TGTGCCAGCAGCTTGAGGGGACAGGGGGCAGAGGGCTATGGCTACACCTTC. Translated: CASSLRGQGAEGYGYTF. The chain has TRBV5-6 and TRBJ1-2, with 12 bases fitting TRBD1. This CDR3 region has 17 residues. Per germline, CDR1 SGHDT and CDR2 YYEEEE. V was clipped by 1 base and J by 4 bases; unmatched bases: 8. The complete variable domain, with remaining parts taken from reference TRBV5-6 and TRBJ1-2, reads DAGVTQSPTHLIKTRGQQVTLRCSPKSGHDTVSWYQQALGQGPQFIFQYYEEEERQRGNFPDRFSGHQFPNYSSELNVNALLLGDSALYLCASSLRGQGAEGYGYTFGSGTRLTVV.